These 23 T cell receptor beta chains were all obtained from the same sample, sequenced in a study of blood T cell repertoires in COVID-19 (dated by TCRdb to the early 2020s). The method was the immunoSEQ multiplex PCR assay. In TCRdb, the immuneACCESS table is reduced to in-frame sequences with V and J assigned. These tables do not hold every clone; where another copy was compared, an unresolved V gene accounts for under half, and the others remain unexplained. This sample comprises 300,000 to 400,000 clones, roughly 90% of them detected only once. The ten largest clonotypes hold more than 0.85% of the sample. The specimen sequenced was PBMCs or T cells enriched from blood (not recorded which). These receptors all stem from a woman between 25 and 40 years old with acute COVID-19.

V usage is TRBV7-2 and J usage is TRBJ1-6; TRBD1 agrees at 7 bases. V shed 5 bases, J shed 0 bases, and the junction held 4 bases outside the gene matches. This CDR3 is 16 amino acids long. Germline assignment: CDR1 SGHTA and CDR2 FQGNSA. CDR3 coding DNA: TGTGCCAGCAGCCCGACAGGGAGCTCCTATAATTCACCCCTCCACTTT. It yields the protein CASSPTGSSYNSPLHF.

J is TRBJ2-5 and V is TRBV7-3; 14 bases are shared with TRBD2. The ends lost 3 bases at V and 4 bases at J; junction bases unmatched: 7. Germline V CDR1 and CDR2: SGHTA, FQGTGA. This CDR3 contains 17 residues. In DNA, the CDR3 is TGTGCCAGCAGCTTGGGGACTAGCGGGGGAATAGGAGAGACCCAGTACTTC. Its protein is CASSLGTSGGIGETQYF.

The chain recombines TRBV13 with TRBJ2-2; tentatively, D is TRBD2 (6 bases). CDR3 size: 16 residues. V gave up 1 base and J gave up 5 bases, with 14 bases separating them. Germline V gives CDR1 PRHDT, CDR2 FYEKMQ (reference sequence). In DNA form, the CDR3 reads TGTGCCAGCAGCTTAGTAGTCGGGCGGGATACCGGGGAGCTGTTTTTT. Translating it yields CASSLVVGRDTGELFF.

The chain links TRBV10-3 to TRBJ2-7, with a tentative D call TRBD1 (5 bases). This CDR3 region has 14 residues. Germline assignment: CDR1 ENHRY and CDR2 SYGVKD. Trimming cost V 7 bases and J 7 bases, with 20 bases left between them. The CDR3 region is CAIKTIGAGEEQYF. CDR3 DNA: TGTGCCATCAAAACGATTGGGGCAGGAGAAGAGCAGTACTTC.

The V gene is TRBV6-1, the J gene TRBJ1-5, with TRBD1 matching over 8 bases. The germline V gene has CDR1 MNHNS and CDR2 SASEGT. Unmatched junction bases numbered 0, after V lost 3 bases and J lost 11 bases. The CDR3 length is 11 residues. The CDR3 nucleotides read TGTGCCAGCAGTGAGACAGGGGCCCAGCATTTT. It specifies CASSETGAQHF.

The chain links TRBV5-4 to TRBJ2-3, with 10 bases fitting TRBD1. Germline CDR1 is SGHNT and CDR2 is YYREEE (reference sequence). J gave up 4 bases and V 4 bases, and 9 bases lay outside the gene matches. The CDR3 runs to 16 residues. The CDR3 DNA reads TGTGCCAGCAGCCTTGGCCCGGGACAGGGGTCAGATACGCAGTATTTT. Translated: CASSLGPGQGSDTQYF.

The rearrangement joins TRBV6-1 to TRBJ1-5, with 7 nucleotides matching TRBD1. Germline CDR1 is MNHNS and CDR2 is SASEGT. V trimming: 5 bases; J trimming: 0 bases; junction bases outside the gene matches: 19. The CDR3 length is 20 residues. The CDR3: CASSKGVQGYESVSNQPQHF. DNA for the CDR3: TGTGCCAGCAGTAAAGGAGTACAGGGGTATGAATCAGTTAGCAATCAGCCCCAGCATTTT.

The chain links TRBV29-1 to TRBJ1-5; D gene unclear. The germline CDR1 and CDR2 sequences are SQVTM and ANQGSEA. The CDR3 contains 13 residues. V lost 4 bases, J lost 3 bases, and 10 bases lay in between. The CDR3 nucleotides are TGCAGCGTTGGGGCCCAGCTCAATCAGCCCCAGCATTTT. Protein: CSVGAQLNQPQHF.

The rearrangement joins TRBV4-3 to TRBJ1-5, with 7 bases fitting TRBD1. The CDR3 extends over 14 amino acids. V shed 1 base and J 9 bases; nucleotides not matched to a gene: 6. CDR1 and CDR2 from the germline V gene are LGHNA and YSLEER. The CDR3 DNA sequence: TGCGCCAGCAGCCAAGCCCAGGGGGTGTGGCCCCAGCATTTT. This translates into CASSQAQGVWPQHF.

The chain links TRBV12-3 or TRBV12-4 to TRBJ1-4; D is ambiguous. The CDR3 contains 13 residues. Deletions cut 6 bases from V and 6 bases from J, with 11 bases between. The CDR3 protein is CASRPTVHEKLFF. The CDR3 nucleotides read TGTGCCAGCAGGCCCACAGTACATGAAAAACTGTTTTTT.

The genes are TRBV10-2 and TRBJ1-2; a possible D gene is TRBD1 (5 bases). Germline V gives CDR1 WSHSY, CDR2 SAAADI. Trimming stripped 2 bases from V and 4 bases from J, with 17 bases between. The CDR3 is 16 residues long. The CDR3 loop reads CASSEVTFREGYGYTF. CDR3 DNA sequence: TGCGCCAGCAGTGAGGTAACTTTCAGGGAAGGCTATGGCTACACCTTC.

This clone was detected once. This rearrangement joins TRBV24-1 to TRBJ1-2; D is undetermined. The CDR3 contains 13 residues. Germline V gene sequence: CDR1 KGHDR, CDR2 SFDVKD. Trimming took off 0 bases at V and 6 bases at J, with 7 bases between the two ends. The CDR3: CATSDLVGDGYTF. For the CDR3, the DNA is TGTGCCACCAGTGATTTGGTGGGAGATGGCTACACCTTC.

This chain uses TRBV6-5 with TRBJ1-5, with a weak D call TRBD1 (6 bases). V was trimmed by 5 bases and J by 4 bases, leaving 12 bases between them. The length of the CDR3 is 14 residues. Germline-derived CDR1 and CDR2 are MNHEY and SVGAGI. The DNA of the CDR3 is TGTGCCAGCAGTCCATCTGACAGGAATCAGCCCCAGCATTTT. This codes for CASSPSDRNQPQHF.

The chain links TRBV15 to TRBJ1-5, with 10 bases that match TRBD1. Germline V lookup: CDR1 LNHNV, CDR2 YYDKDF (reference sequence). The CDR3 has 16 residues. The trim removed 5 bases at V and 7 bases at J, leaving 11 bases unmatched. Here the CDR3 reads CATSGGQGSKHQPQHF. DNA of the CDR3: TGTGCCACCAGCGGGGGACAGGGGAGCAAACACCAGCCCCAGCATTTT.

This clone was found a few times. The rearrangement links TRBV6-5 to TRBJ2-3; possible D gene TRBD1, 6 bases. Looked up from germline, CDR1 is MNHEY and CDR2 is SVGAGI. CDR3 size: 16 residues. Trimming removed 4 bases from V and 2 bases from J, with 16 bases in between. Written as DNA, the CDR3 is TGTGCCAGCAGTTTGGAGACAGGTCGTGTCACAGATACGCAGTATTTT. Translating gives CASSLETGRVTDTQYF.

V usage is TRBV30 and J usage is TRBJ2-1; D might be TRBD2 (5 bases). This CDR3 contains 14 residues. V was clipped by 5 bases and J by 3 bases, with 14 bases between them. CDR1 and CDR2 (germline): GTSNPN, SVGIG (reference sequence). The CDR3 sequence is CAWGGAAIYNEQFF. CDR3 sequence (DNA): TGTGCCTGGGGTGGAGCGGCAATCTACAATGAGCAGTTCTTC.

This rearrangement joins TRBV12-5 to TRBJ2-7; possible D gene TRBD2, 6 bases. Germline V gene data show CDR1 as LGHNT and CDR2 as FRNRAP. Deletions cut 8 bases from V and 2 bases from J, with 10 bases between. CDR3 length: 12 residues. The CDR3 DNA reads TGTGCTAGTCGGGGGTACACCTACGAGCAGTACTTC. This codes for CASRGYTYEQYF.

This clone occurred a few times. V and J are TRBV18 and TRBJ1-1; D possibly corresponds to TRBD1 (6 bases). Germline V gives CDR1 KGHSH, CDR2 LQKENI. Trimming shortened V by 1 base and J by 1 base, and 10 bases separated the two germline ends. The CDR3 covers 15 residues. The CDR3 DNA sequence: TGTGCCAGCTCACCACAGGACAGAAGGAACACTGAAGCTTTCTTT. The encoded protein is CASSPQDRRNTEAFF.

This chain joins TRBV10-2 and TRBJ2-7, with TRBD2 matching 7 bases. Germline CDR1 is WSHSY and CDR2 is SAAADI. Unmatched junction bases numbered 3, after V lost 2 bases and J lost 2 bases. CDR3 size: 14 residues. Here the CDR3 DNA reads TGCGCCAGCAGTGAGGGGGGGGACCCCTACGAGCAGTACTTC. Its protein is CASSEGGDPYEQYF.

The CDR3 protein is CASGLKTGDTEAFF. The DNA for the CDR3 is TGTGCTAGTGGTTTAAAAACAGGGGACACTGAAGCTTTCTTT. The chain joins TRBV12-5 to TRBJ1-1; 7 bases align to TRBD1. Germline lookup yields CDR1 LGHNT and CDR2 FRNRAP. The V and J ends lost 3 bases and 3 bases, in that order; junction bases with no gene match: 4. The CDR3 consists of 14 residues.

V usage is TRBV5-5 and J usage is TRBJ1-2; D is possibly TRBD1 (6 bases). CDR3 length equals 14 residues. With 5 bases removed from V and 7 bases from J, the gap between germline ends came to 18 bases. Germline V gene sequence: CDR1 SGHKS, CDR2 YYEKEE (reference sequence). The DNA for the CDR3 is TGTGCCAGCAGTCAAGACCAGGGGTTGAGTGGCTACACCTTC. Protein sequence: CASSQDQGLSGYTF.

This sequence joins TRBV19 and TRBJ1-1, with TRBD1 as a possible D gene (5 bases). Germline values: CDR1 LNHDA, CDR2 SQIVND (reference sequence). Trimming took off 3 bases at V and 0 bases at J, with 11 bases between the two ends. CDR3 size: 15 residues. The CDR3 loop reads CASSISGNMNTEAFF. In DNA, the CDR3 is TGTGCCAGTAGTATTTCAGGGAATATGAACACTGAAGCTTTCTTT.

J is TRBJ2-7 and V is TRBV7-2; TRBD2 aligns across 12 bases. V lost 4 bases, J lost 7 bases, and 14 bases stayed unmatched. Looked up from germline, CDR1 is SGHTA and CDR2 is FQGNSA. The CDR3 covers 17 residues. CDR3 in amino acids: CASSSPLAGGPIEEQYF. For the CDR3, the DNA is TGTGCCAGCAGCTCACCTCTAGCGGGGGGGCCAATAGAGGAGCAGTACTTC.